A selection of T cell receptor beta chains follows, all from one sample in a study of response to subunit inactivated influenza vaccine. TCRdb re-derived calls from the RT-PCR reads in MiXCR, one entry per CDR3 protein. Among 500,000 to 550,000 distinct CDR3 sequences listed, 6.5% to 8% were seen once. Here the sequenced sample was PBMCs from blood, taken around 25 months after vaccination. The receptors shown here come from a man in his fifties or sixties who received an inactivated influenza vaccine. The CDR3 runs from the conserved cysteine through the conserved F or W. D genes are given only for firm matches. The listing skips clone size in some rows; elsewhere it reads once, few, many or a size class.

>-|many|TRBV12-3/TRBV12-4|TRBJ1-2
TGTGCCAGCAGTTTAATCCGGGGCACTGGCTACACCTTC
CASSLIRGTGYTF
>TRBD2|-|TRBV7-2|TRBJ2-3
TGTGCCAGCAGCAAGGGACTAGCGGGGGGAATCACAGATACGCAGTATTTT
CASSKGLAGGITDTQYF
>TRBD1|many|TRBV24-1|TRBJ2-5
TGTGCCACCAGTAAGGGACAGTGGGAGACCCAGTACTTC
CATSKGQWETQYF
>-|many|TRBV29-1|TRBJ2-7
TGCAGCGTTGTAGGAGGATCCTACGAGCAGTACTTC
CSVVGGSYEQYF
>TRBD2|few|TRBV19|TRBJ2-3
TGTGCCAGTAGTCGTACCGGGACTAGCGGGATCAGACTGGAGGATACGCAGTATTTT
CASSRTGTSGIRLEDTQYF
>-|-|TRBV5-1|TRBJ1-1
TGCGCCAGCAGCTTGGCCGGGGGACAGAACACTGAAGCTTTCTTT
CASSLAGGQNTEAFF
>-|few|TRBV28|TRBJ2-7
TGTGCCAGCAGTCCGGGACTCCTCTACGAGCAGTACTTC
CASSPGLLYEQYF
>-|few|TRBV9|TRBJ2-2
TGTGCCAGCAGCCCTATCGCCGGAACCGGGGAGCTGTTTTTT
CASSPIAGTGELFF
>-|few|TRBV11-2|TRBJ2-1
TGTGCCAGCAGCCCAGTTCCCAGAAGTGAGCAGTTCTTC
CASSPVPRSEQFF
>TRBD1|many|TRBV20-1|TRBJ2-7
TGCAGTGCTAGATTCTACAGGGGATCCTACGAGCAGTACTTC
CSARFYRGSYEQYF
>TRBD2|many|TRBV29-1|TRBJ2-1
TGCAGCGGCCTGGGACTAGCTATCAACAATGAGCAGTTCTTC
CSGLGLAINNEQFF
>-|-|TRBV24-1|TRBJ1-1
TGTGCCACCTCGAGGGGGGGGCCCACGAACACTGAAGCTTTCTTT
CATSRGGPTNTEAFF
>-|many|TRBV12-3/TRBV12-4|TRBJ1-1
TGTGCCAGCAGTCATGGACTAAACACTGAAGCTTTCTTT
CASSHGLNTEAFF
>-|few|TRBV5-1|TRBJ2-1
TGCGCCAGCAGTCCGTCCATCAAAGAGGATGAGCAGTTCTTC
CASSPSIKEDEQFF
>TRBD2|few|TRBV10-3|TRBJ2-1
TGTGCCATCAGCCTAGCGGGAGGCAATGAGCAGTTCTTC
CAISLAGGNEQFF
>-|many|TRBV4-2|TRBJ2-1
TGTGCCAGCAGCAGATTGGAGCCGAAGAGCTCCTACAATGAGCAGTTCTTC
CASSRLEPKSSYNEQFF
>-|many|TRBV11-2|TRBJ2-2
TGTGCCAGCAGCGTAAGGACAGCCAACACCGGGGAGCTGTTTTTT
CASSVRTANTGELFF
>TRBD2|many|TRBV3-1|TRBJ2-3
TGTGCCAGCAGCCAACTAGCGGGAGATGTAGATACGCAGTATTTT
CASSQLAGDVDTQYF
>-|-|TRBV20-1|TRBJ1-4
TGCAGTGCTAGAGATCCGGGACGGTCGAATGAAAAACTGTTTTTT
CSARDPGRSNEKLFF
>-|-|TRBV9|TRBJ1-2
TGTGCCAGCAGCGGGGACAATATTCGGACCTATGGCTACACCTTC
CASSGDNIRTYGYTF
>-|few|TRBV25-1|TRBJ1-3
TGTGCCAGCAGTGAAGGGTCAGGCCGGCCCTCTGGAAACACCATATATTTT
CASSEGSGRPSGNTIYF
>-|many|TRBV6-2/TRBV6-3|TRBJ1-1
TGTGCCAGCAGTTGGGTTGGGGGCCTGGGCACTGAAGCTTTCTTT
CASSWVGGLGTEAFF
>TRBD2|-|TRBV5-1|TRBJ2-1
TGCGCCAGCAGCAGTGGACTAGCGCTCAATGGGGATGAGCAGTTCTTC
CASSSGLALNGDEQFF
>-|-|TRBV27|TRBJ2-1
TGTGCCAGCAGAAAGGGGGTAGTTTCCTACAATGAGCAGTTCTTC
CASRKGVVSYNEQFF
>TRBD2|many|TRBV7-2|TRBJ2-3
TGTGCCAGCAGCTTAGTGGCTAGCGGGGGCACAGATACGCAGTATTTT
CASSLVASGGTDTQYF
>TRBD2|-|TRBV7-2|TRBJ2-3
TGTGCCAGCAGCTTAGGGGCTAGCGGGATACTCACAGATACGCAGTATTTT
CASSLGASGILTDTQYF
>TRBD1|many|TRBV25-1|TRBJ2-1
TGTGCCAGCAGGGGGACAGGGGGCAGGTACAATGAGCAGTTCTTC
CASRGTGGRYNEQFF
>-|few|TRBV19|TRBJ2-1
TGTGCCAGTAGTATAGGGACTTTAGAGGGATCTGCTTTTTACAATGAGCAGTTCTTC
CASSIGTLEGSAFYNEQFF
>-|many|TRBV29-1|TRBJ2-2
TGCAGCGTTGCCGTCGGGGAGCTGTTTTTT
CSVAVGELFF